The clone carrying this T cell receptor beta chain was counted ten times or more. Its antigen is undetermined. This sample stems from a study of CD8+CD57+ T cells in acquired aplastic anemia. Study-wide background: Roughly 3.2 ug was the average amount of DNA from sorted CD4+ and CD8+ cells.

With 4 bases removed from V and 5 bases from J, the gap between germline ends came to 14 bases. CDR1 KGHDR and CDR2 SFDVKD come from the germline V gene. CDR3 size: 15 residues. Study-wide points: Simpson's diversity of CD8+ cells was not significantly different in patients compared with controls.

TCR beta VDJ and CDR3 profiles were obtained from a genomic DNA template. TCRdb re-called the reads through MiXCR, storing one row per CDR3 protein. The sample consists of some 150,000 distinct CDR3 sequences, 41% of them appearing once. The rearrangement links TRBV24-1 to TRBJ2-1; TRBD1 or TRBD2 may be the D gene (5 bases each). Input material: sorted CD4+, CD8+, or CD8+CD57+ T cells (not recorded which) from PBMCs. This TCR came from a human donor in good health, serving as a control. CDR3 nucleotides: TGTGCCACCAGTGACCGGGACCCGGGGCACAATGAGCAGTTCTTC. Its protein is CATSDRDPGHNEQFF.